This T cell receptor (beta chain) was identified in a study of OX40 agonist ivuxolimab in advanced cancers. About the research overall: The patients received ivuxolimab by intravenous route every 2 weeks at 0.01 to 10 mg/kg.

Study-wide results and caveats: Mean expanded clone counts were higher in CD8+ than CD4+ T cells.

This clone was picked up a small number of times. Antigen: not known. This table comes from immunoSEQ multiplex PCR, and its TCRdb copy is limited to in-frame clones, with some not included. The table shows about 58,000 clones, with less than 85% occurring only once. This CDR3 region has 17 residues. V was pared by 1 base and J by 5 bases, with 8 bases of the junction left unmatched. CDR1 is SEHNR and CDR2 is FQNEAQ in the germline V gene (reference sequence). V usage is TRBV7-9 and J usage is TRBJ1-6, with 7 bases matching TRBD1. The specimen was CD4+ or CD8+ T cells sorted from blood, collected in a trial of the OX40 agonist ivuxolimab. This sequence originates from an adult with an advanced solid tumor such as melanoma, head and neck, liver or kidney cancer. CDR3 nucleotide sequence: TGTGCCAGCAGCTTAGTTTTTGGGCAGGGGGATAATTCACCCCTCCACTTT. Residues: CASSLVFGQGDNSPLHF.